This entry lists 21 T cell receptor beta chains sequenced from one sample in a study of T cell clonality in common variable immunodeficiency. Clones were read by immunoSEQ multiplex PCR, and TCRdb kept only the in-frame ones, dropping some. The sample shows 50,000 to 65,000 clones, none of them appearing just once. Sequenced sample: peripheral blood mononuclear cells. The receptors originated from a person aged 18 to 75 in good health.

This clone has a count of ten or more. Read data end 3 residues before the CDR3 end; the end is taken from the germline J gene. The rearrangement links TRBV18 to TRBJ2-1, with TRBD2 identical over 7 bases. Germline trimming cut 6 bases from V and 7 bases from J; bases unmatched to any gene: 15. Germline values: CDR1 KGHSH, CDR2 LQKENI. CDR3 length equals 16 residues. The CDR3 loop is CASSRSGGPAGNEQFF. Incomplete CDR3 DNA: TGTGCCAGCTCCCGCTCGGGGGGACCCGCCGGGAATGAG.

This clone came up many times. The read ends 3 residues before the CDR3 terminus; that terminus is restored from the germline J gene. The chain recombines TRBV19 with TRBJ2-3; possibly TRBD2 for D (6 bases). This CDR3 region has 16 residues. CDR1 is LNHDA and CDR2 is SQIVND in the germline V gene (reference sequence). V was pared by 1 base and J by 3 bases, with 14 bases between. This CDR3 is CASSIGRGTGTDTQYF. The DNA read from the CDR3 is TGTGCCAGTAGTATAGGGCGGGGTACGGGTACAGATACG.

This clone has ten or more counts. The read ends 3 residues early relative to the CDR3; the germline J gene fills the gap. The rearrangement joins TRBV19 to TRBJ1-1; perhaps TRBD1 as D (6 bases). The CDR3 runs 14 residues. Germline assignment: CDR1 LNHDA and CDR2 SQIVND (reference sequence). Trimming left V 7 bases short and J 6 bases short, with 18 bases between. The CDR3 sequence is CASKKTGSFSEAFF. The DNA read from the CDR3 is TGTGCCAGTAAAAAGACAGGCTCGTTTTCTGAA.

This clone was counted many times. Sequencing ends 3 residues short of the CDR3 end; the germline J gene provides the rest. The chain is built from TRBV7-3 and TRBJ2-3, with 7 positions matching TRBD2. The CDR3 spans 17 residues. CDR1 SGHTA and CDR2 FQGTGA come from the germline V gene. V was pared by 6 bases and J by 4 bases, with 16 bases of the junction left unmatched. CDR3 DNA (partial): TGTGCCAGCAGACCCCCCCCCGGCGGGAGTCTCGCAGATACG. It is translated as CASRPPPGGSLADT. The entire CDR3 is CASRPPPGGSLADTQYF.

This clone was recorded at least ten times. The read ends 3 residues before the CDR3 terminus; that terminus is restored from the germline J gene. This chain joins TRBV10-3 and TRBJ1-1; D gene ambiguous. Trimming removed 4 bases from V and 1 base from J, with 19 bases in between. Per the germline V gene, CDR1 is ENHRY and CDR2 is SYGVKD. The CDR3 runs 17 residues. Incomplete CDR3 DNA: TGTGCCATCAGTGCCTTCCCCTTGGTGAACGGGAACACTGAA. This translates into CAISAFPLVNGNTE. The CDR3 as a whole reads CAISAFPLVNGNTEAFF.

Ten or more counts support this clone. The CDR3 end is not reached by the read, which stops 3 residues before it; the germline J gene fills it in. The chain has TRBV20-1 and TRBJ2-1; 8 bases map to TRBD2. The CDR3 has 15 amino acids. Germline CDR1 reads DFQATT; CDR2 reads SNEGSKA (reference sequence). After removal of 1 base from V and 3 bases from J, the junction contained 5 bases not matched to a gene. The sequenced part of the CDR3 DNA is TGCAGTGCTAGAGGGGGAGCGGGAGTCTACAATGAG. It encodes CSARGGAGVYNE. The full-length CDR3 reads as CSARGGAGVYNEQFF.

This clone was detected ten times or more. CDR3 DNA (partial): TGTGCCAGTACCCCCACGAGGCAGGGGGCGTTTTACACCGGGGAG. It encodes CASTPTRQGAFYTGE. The entire CDR3 is CASTPTRQGAFYTGELFF. The chain joins TRBV19 to TRBJ2-2; 8 positions agree with TRBD1. The observed sequence ends 3 residues before the CDR3 terminus, with the missing tail filled in from the germline J gene. V lost 7 bases to trimming and J lost 3 bases; unmatched junction nucleotides: 16. Germline CDR1 LNHDA, CDR2 SQIVND (reference sequence). This CDR3 has 18 amino acids.

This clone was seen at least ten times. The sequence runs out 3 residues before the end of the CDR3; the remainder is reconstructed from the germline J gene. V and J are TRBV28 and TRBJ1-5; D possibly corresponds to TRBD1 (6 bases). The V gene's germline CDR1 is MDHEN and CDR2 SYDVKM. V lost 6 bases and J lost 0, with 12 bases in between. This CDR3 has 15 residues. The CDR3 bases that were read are TGTGCCAGCAGCCAAGGGACATATAGCAATCAGCCC. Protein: CASSQGTYSNQP. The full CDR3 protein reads CASSQGTYSNQPQHF. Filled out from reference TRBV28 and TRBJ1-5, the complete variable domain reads DVKVTQSSRYLVKRTGEKVFLECVQDMDHENMFWYRQDPGLGLRLIYFSYDVKMKEKGDIPEGYSVSREKKERFSLILESASTNQTSMYLCASSQGTYSNQPQHFGDGTRLSIL.

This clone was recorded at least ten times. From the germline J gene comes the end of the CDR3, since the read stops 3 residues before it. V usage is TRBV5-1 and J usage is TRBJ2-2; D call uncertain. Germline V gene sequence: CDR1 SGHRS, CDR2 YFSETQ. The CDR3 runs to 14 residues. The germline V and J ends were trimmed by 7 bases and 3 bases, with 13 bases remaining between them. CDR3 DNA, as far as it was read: TGCGCCAGCCAGGCCAGACCCTACACCGGGGAG. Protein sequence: CASQARPYTGE. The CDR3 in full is CASQARPYTGELFF.

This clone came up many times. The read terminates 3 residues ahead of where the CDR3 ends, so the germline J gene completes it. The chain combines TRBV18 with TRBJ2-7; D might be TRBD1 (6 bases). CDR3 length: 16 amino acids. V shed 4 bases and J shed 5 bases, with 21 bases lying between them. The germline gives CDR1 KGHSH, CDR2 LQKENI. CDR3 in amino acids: CASSQRTDSVFHEQYF. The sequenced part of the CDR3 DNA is TGTGCCAGCTCACAGCGGACGGACAGTGTATTCCACGAG.

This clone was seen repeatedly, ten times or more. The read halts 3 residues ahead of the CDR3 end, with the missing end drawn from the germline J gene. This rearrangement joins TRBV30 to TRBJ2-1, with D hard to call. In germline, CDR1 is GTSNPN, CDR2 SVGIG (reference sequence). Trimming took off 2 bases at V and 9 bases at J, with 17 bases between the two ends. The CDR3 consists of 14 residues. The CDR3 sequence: CAWSQPHKGGEQFF. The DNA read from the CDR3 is TGTGCCTGGAGTCAACCGCACAAAGGTGGTGAG.

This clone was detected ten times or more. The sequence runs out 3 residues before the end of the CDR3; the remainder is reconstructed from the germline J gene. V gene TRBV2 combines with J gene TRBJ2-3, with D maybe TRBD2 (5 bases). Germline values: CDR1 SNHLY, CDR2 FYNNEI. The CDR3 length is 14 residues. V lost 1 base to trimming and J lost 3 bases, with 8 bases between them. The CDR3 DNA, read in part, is TGTGCCAGCAGTGAAGACGAGGGTACAGATACG. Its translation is CASSEDEGTDT. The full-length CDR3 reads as CASSEDEGTDTQYF.

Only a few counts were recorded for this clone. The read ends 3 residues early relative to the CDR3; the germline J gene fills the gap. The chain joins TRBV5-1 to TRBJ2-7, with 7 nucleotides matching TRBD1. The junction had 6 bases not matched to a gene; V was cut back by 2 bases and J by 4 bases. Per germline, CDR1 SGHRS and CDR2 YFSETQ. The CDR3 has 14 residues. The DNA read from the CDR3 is TGCGCCAGCAGCTTTCGACAGGGTTTGTACGAG. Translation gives CASSFRQGLYE. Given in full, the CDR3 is CASSFRQGLYEQYF.

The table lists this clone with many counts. This CDR3 reads CASSFHSGSITDTQYF. Incomplete CDR3 DNA: TGTGCCAGCAGCTTCCACAGCGGGAGTATCACAGATACG. This chain uses TRBV7-3 with TRBJ2-3; TRBD2 agrees at 8 bases. Read coverage stops 3 residues before the CDR3 terminus; the germline J gene supplies the remainder. Germline assignment: CDR1 SGHTA and CDR2 FQGTGA. Trimming took 3 bases from V and 2 from J; bases not matched to a gene: 7. The CDR3 is made up of 16 amino acids.

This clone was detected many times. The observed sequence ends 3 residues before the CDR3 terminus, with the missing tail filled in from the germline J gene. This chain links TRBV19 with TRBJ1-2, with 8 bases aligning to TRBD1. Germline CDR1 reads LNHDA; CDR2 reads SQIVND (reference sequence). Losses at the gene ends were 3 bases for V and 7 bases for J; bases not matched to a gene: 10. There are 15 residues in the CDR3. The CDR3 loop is CASSIIQGAPSGYTF. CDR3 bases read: TGTGCCAGTAGTATCATTCAGGGGGCGCCTTCTGGC.

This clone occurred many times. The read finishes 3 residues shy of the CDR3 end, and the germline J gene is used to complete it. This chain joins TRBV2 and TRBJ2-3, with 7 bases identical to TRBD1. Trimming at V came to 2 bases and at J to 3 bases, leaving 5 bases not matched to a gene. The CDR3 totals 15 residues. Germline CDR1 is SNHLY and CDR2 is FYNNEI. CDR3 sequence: CASSEPEQGTDTQYF. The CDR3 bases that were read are TGTGCCAGCAGTGAACCGGAACAGGGGACAGATACG.

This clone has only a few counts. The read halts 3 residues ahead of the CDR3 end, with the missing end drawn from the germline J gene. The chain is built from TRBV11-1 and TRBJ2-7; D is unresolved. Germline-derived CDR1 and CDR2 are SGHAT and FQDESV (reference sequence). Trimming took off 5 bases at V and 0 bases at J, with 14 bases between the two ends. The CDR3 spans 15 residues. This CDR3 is CASSPGPEGSYEQYF. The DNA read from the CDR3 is TGTGCCAGCAGCCCGGGTCCTGAAGGCTCCTACGAG.

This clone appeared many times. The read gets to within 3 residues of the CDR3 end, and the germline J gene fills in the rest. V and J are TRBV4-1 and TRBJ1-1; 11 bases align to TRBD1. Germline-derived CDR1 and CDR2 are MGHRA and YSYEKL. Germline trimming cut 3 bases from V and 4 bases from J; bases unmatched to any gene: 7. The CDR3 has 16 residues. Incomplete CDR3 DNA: TGCGCCAGCAGCCAGGAGGGACAGGGGGGAGCCACTGAA. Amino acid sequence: CASSQEGQGGATE. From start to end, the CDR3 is CASSQEGQGGATEAFF.

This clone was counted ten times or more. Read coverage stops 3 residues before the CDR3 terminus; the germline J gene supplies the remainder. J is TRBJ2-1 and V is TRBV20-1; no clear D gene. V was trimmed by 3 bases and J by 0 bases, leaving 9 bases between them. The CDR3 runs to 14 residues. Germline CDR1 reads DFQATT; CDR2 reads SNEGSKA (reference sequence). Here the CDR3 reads CSARSTVSYNEQFF. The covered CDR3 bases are TGCAGTGCTAGGAGTACAGTCTCCTACAATGAG.

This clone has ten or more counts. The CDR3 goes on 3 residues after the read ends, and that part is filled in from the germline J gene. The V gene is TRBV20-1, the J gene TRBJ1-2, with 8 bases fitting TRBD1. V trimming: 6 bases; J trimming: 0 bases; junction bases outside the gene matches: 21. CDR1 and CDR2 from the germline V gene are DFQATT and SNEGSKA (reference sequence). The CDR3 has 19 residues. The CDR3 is CSAPRGRDRNRQANYGYTF. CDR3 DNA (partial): TGCAGTGCCCCGAGAGGGCGGGACAGGAATCGCCAAGCTAACTATGGC.

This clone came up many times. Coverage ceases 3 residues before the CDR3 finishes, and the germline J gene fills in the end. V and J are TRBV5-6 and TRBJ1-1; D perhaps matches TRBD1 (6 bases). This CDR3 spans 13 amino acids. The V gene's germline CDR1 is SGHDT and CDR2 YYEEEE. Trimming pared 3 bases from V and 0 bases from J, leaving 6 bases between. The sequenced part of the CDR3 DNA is TGTGCCAGCAGCTGGACAGTGAACACTGAA. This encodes CASSWTVNTE. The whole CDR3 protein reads CASSWTVNTEAFF.